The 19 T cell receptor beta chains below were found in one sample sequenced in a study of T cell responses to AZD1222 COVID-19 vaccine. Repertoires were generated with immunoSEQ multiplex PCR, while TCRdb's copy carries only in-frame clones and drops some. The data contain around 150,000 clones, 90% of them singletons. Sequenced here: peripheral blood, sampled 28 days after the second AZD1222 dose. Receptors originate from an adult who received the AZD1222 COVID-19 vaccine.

This CDR3 is CASSQDPTTAPLPYNSPLHF. The CDR3 nucleotides are TGTGCCAGCAGCCAAGACCCTACGACAGCGCCCTTACCTTATAATTCACCCCTCCACTTT. V is TRBV14 and J is TRBJ1-6; TRBD1 is a possible D gene (5 bases). V was trimmed by 0 bases and J by 4 bases, leaving 22 bases between them. Per germline, CDR1 SGHDN and CDR2 FVKESK. The CDR3 has 20 amino acids. The full variable domain, rest sourced from reference TRBV14 and TRBJ1-6, is EAGVTQFPSHSVIEKGQTVTLRCDPISGHDNLYWYRRVMGKEIKFLLHFVKESKQDESGMPNNRFLAERTGGTYSTLKVQPAELEDSGVYFCASSQDPTTAPLPYNSPLHFGNGTRLTVT.

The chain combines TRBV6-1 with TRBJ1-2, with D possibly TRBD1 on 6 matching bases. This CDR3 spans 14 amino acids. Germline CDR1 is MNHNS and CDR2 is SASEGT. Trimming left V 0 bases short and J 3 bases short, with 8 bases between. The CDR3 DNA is TGTGCCAGCAGTGAAGCACAGGGATACTATGGCTACACCTTC. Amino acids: CASSEAQGYYGYTF.

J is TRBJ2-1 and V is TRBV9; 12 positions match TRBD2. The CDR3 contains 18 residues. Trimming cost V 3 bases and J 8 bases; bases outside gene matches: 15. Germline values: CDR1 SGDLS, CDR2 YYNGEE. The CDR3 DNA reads TGTGCCAGCAGCGCCGGAATGGGACTAGCGGGCTGGGGGGATGAGCAGTTCTTC. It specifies CASSAGMGLAGWGDEQFF.

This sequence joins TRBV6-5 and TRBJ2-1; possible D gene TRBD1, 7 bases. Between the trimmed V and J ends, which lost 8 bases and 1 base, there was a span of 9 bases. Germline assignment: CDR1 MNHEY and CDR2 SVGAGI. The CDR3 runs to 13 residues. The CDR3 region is CASQGGSYNEQFF. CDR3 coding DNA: TGTGCCAGCCAGGGGGGTTCCTACAATGAGCAGTTCTTC.

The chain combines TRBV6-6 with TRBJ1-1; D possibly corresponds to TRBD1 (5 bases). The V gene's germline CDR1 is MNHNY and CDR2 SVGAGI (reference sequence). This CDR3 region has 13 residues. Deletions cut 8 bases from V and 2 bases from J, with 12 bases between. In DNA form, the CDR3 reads TGTGCCAGCTTCAGCAGGGTTAACACTGAAGCTTTCTTT. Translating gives CASFSRVNTEAFF.

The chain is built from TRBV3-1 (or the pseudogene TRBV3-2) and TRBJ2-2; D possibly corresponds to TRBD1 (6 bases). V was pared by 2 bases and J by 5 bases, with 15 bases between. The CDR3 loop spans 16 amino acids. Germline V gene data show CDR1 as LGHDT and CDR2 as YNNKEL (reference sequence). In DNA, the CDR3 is TGTGCCAGCAGCCAACTCGGGTCAGGGGCAACCGGGGAGCTGTTTTTT. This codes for CASSQLGSGATGELFF.

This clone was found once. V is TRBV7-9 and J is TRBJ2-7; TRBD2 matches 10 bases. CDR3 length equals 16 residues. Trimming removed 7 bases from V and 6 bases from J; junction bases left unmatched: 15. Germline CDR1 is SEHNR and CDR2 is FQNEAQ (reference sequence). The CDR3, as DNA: TGTGCCAGCACCAACTTAGCGGGAGGAACTAGTCTCGAGCAGTACTTC. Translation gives CASTNLAGGTSLEQYF.

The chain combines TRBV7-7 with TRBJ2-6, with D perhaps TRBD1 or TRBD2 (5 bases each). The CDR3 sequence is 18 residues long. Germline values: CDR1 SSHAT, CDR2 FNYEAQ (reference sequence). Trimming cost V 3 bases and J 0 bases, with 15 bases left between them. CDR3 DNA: TGTGCCAGCAGCTTGGGACCCGGTCAGAGCTCTGGGGCCAACGTCCTGACTTTC. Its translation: CASSLGPGQSSGANVLTF.

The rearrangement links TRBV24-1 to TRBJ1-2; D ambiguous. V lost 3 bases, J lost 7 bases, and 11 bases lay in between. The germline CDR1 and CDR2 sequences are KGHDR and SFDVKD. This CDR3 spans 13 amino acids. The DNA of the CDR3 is TGTGCCACCAGTGATACCCAGACTGGTGGCTACACCTTC. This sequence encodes CATSDTQTGGYTF.

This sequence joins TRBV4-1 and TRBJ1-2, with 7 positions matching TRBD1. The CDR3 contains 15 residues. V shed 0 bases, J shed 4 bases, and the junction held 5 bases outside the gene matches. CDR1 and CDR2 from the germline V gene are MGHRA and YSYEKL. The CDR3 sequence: CASSQDRDSPYGYTF. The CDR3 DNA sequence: TGCGCCAGCAGCCAAGATCGGGACAGCCCCTATGGCTACACCTTC.

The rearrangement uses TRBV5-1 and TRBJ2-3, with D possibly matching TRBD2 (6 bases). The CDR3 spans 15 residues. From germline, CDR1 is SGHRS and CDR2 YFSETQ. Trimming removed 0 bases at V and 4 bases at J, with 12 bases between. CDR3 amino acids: CASSLAGRESDTQYF. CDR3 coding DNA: TGCGCCAGCAGCTTGGCCGGGCGGGAATCAGATACGCAGTATTTT.

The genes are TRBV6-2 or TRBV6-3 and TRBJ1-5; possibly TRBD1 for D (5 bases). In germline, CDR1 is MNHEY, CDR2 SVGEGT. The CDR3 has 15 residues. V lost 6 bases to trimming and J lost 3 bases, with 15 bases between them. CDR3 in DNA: TGTGCCAGCAGCCCTATCCAGGGTTACAATCAGCCCCAGCATTTT. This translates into CASSPIQGYNQPQHF.

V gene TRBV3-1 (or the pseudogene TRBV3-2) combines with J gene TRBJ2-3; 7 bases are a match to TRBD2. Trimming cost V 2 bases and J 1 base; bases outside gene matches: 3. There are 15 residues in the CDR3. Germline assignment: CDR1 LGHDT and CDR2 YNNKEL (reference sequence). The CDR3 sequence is CASSQLAGGTDTQYF. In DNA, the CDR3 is TGTGCCAGCAGCCAATTGGCGGGAGGCACAGATACGCAGTATTTT.

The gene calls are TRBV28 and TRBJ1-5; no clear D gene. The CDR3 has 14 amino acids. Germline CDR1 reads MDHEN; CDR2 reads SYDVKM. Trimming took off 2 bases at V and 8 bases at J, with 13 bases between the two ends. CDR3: CASSLIFRRKPQHF. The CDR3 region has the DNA TGTGCCAGCAGTTTAATTTTTCGAAGGAAGCCCCAGCATTTT.

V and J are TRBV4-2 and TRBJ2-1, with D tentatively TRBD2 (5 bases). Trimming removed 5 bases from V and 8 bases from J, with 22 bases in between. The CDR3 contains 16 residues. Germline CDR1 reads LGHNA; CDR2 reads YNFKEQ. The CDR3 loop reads CASSSLDTGSWHEQFF. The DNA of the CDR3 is TGTGCCAGCAGCTCCCTCGACACGGGGTCTTGGCATGAGCAGTTCTTC.

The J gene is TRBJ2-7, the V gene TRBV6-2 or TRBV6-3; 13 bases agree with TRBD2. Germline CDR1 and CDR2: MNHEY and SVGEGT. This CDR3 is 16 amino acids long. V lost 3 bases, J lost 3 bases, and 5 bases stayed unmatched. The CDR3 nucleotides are TGTGCCAGCAGTTATTCGACTAGCGGGAGGATCTACGAGCAGTACTTC. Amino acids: CASSYSTSGRIYEQYF.

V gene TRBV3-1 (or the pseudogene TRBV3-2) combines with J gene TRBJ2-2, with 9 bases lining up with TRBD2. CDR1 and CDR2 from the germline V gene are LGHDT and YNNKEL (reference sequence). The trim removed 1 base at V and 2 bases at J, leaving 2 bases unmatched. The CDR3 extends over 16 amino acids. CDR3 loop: CASSQGLAANTGELFF. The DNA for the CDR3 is TGTGCCAGCAGCCAAGGACTAGCGGCAAACACCGGGGAGCTGTTTTTT.

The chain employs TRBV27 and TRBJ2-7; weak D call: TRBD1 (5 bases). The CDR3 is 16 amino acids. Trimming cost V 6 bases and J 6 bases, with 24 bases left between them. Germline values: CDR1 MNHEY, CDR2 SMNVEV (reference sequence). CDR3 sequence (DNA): TGTGCCAGCAGCCCCCGACCGTGGGGCGCATCGGGCGAGCAGTACTTC. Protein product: CASSPRPWGASGEQYF.

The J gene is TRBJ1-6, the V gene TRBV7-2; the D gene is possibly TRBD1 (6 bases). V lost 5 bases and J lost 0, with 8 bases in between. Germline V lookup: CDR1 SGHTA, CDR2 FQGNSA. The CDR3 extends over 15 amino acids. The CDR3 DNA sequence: TGTGCCAGCAGCCCGGGACACTCCTATAATTCACCCCTCCACTTT. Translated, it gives CASSPGHSYNSPLHF.